This T cell receptor beta chain was retrieved from a study of cytomegalovirus exposure and HLA in healthy donors. The study's findings and limits: In vitro checks showed that a few CMV-associated chains really do target CMV antigens. It emerged from a later analysis that several of the most significant clusters appeared to be linked to common viral pathogens. The authors later linked a missense DCLRE1C variant to TCR beta V- and J-gene trimming. Previous analysis showed most TCR beta V segments were productive about 90% or about 30% of the time.

The PCR was carried out with 60 Vbeta primers and 13 Jbeta primers. The repertoire was sequenced with immunoSEQ multiplex PCR; TCRdb's copy has only in-frame clones and lacks some. The sample consists of 100,000 to 150,000 clones, 83% of them appearing once. Germline V lookup: CDR1 PRHDT, CDR2 FYEKMQ (reference sequence). Trimming shortened V by 4 bases and J by 1 base, and 10 bases separated the two germline ends. There are 14 residues in the CDR3. On this clone: Its specificity is unknown.

V usage is TRBV13 and J usage is TRBJ2-5, with D perhaps matching TRBD1 (5 bases). This clonotype was obtained from a girl aged 2-9 years in good health and CMV-seronegative. Sequencing input: PBMCs. CDR3 protein: CASSSGHPQETQYF. The CDR3 nucleotides are TGTGCCAGCAGCTCAGGACACCCCCAAGAGACCCAGTACTTC. The whole variable domain, remainder taken from reference TRBV13 and TRBJ2-5, is AAGVIQSPRHLIKEKRETATLKCYPIPRHDTVYWYQQGPGQDPQFLISFYEKMQSDKGSIPDRFSAQQFSDYHSELNMSSLELGDSALYFCASSSGHPQETQYFGPGTRLLVL.